These 32 T cell receptor beta chains share one sample of origin, sequenced in a study of blood T cell repertoires in COVID-19. Sequencing used immunoSEQ multiplex PCR; TCRdb keeps in-frame clones, though not all of them. Of about 200,000 clones detected, 70% to 85% appear once; the ten largest clones hold over 12%. What was sequenced was PBMCs or T cells enriched from blood (not recorded which). The receptor source for this set is a middle-aged man who had recovered from COVID-19.

The chain uses TRBV9 and TRBJ2-7; 9 positions agree with TRBD2. The CDR3 consists of 15 residues. With V trimmed by 4 bases and J by 2 bases, 7 bases remained unmatched. Germline V gives CDR1 SGDLS, CDR2 YYNGEE. For the CDR3, the DNA is TGTGCCAGCAGCTCTCTAGCGGGGCCGACCTACGAGCAGTACTTC. Translation: CASSSLAGPTYEQYF.

The chain combines TRBV19 with TRBJ1-1; D uncertain. Trimming took off 10 bases at V and 11 bases at J, with 20 bases between the two ends. Germline CDR1 and CDR2: LNHDA and SQIVND (reference sequence). CDR3 length equals 12 residues. In DNA, the CDR3 is TGTGCCACCATGGCCACCGGGGTGCGGGCTTTCTTT. Translated, it gives CATMATGVRAFF.

This clone appeared once. The chain is built from TRBV18 and TRBJ2-1, with TRBD1 identical over 12 bases. The ends lost 3 bases at V and 7 bases at J; junction bases unmatched: 7. Germline V lookup: CDR1 KGHSH, CDR2 LQKENI. This CDR3 has 16 residues. Here the CDR3 DNA reads TGTGCCAGCTCACCTTGGGGGACAGGGGGCTGGAATGAGCAGTTCTTC. Protein product: CASSPWGTGGWNEQFF. Full variable domain (rest looked up from reference TRBV18 and TRBJ2-1): NAGVMQNPRHLVRRRGQEARLRCSPMKGHSHVYWYRQLPEEGLKFMVYLQKENIIDESGMPKERFSAEFPKEGPSILRIQQVVRGDSAAYFCASSPWGTGGWNEQFFGPGTRLTVL.

V is TRBV24-1 and J is TRBJ2-4; TRBD1 matches at 7 bases. Germline V gives CDR1 KGHDR, CDR2 SFDVKD. This CDR3 contains 13 residues. With 5 bases clipped from V and 7 bases from J, the junction kept 4 bases outside the gene matches. CDR3 in amino acids: CATSGGTVNIQYF. CDR3 nucleotide sequence: TGTGCCACCAGTGGAGGGACAGTGAACATTCAGTACTTC.

This chain uses TRBV4-2 with TRBJ1-2; 9 bases are shared with TRBD1. Germline V CDR1 and CDR2: LGHNA, YNFKEQ. There are 15 residues in the CDR3. V trimming: 3 bases; J trimming: 6 bases; junction bases outside the gene matches: 8. CDR3 coding DNA: TGTGCCAGCAGCCACAAAGCGGACAGGGGAGATGGCTACACCTTC. It codes for CASSHKADRGDGYTF.

This chain connects TRBV11-1 to TRBJ2-1; D unclear. CDR3 size: 15 residues. Germline CDR1 is SGHAT and CDR2 is FQDESV (reference sequence). Trimming cost V 5 bases and J 6 bases, with 17 bases left between them. The CDR3 reads CASSPHLESANEQFF. The CDR3 DNA reads as TGTGCCAGCAGCCCCCACCTGGAGTCGGCCAATGAGCAGTTCTTC. Using reference TRBV11-1 and TRBJ2-1 for the parts outside the CDR3, the full variable domain is EAEVAQSPRYKITEKSQAVAFWCDPISGHATLYWYRQILGQGPELLVQFQDESVVDDSQLPKDRFSAERLKGVDSTLKIQPAELGDSAMYLCASSPHLESANEQFFGPGTRLTVL.

This clone showed up just a few times. The J gene is TRBJ2-5, the V gene TRBV21-1; the table's D call, TRBD2, was not checked against the DNA. TRBV21-1 represents a pseudogene. The CDR3 covers 14 residues. The CDR3 DNA reads TGTGCCAGGGGCGGGCTAACCACTAAAGAGACCCAGTACTTC. Amino acid sequence: CARGGLTTKETQYF.

The chain couples TRBV5-1 to TRBJ2-3; 8 bases agree with TRBD2. The CDR3 runs 14 residues. Looked up from germline, CDR1 is SGHRS and CDR2 is YFSETQ. The trim removed 2 bases at V and 6 bases at J, leaving 5 bases unmatched. CDR3 loop: CASSFSGKGDTQYF. Here the CDR3 DNA reads TGCGCCAGCAGCTTTAGCGGGAAGGGGGATACGCAGTATTTT. Using reference TRBV5-1 and TRBJ2-3 for the parts outside the CDR3, the full variable domain is KAGVTQTPRYLIKTRGQQVTLSCSPISGHRSVSWYQQTPGQGLQFLFEYFSETQRNKGNFPGRFSGRQFSNSRSEMNVSTLELGDSALYLCASSFSGKGDTQYFGPGTRLTVL.

This sequence joins TRBV28 and TRBJ2-2; weak D call: TRBD1 (6 bases). The V end was cut by 5 bases, the J end by 1 base, with 20 bases between. The CDR3 runs 18 residues. The germline V gene encodes CDR1 MDHEN and CDR2 SYDVKM. CDR3 sequence: CASSPDLRWTENTGELFF. The CDR3 nucleotides are TGTGCCAGCAGTCCCGACCTCCGATGGACAGAGAACACCGGGGAGCTGTTTTTT.

The CDR3 reads CASSYGDRRGETQYF. The CDR3 coding sequence is TGTGCCAGCAGTTACGGGGACAGACGCGGCGAGACCCAGTACTTC. The genes are TRBV6-5 and TRBJ2-5; 7 nucleotides agree with TRBD1. This CDR3 has 15 residues. CDR1 and CDR2 (germline): MNHEY, SVGAGI. V gave up 2 bases and J gave up 5 bases; unmatched junction bases: 8.

This clone was detected only once. The V gene is TRBV7-9, the J gene TRBJ2-3; 13 positions agree with TRBD2. The CDR3 is made up of 19 amino acids. Germline CDR1 reads SEHNR; CDR2 reads FQNEAQ (reference sequence). With V trimmed by 4 bases and J by 1 base, 11 bases remained unmatched. The CDR3 is CASSSQTSGGLGGTDTQYF. The DNA of the CDR3 is TGTGCCAGCAGCTCCCAGACTAGCGGGGGGCTAGGGGGCACAGATACGCAGTATTTT.

This clone has only one observation. This rearrangement joins TRBV6-5 to TRBJ1-3, with D unclear. Germline CDR1 reads MNHEY; CDR2 reads SVGAGI. This CDR3 has 15 residues. The V end was cut by 5 bases, the J end by 0 bases, with 11 bases between. The CDR3 loop reads CASSPGAYSGNTIYF. The CDR3 DNA reads as TGTGCCAGCAGTCCGGGTGCTTACTCTGGAAACACCATATATTTT.

J is TRBJ1-2 and V is TRBV10-3; TRBD1 might be the D (6 bases). V shed 8 bases and J shed 3 bases, with 19 bases lying between them. CDR1 and CDR2 (germline): ENHRY, SYGVKD. This CDR3 spans 15 amino acids. CDR3 bases: TGTGCCATCGCTAATCGTTCTACAGGGCACTATGGCTACACCTTC. Amino acid sequence: CAIANRSTGHYGYTF.

The V and J genes are TRBV9 and TRBJ2-7; a weak D match, TRBD2 (5 bases). CDR1 and CDR2 from the germline V gene are SGDLS and YYNGEE. The CDR3 is made up of 17 amino acids. V shed 3 bases and J shed 1 base, with 20 bases lying between them. CDR3 sequence: CASSELWDSANSYEQYF. DNA for the CDR3: TGTGCCAGCAGCGAGTTATGGGATAGCGCGAATTCCTACGAGCAGTACTTC.

This chain joins TRBV10-3 and TRBJ2-1, with TRBD1 matching 8 bases. Germline assignment: CDR1 ENHRY and CDR2 SYGVKD. Germline trimming cut 3 bases from V and 4 bases from J; bases unmatched to any gene: 8. This CDR3 comprises 16 residues. CDR3 sequence reads: CAISDEGQGVYNEQFF. CDR3 nucleotides: TGTGCCATCAGTGACGAAGGACAGGGTGTATACAATGAGCAGTTCTTC.

This clone was detected a few times. The CDR3 spells CASRRDRGNTIYF. The CDR3 bases are TGTGCCAGCAGGCGGGACAGAGGAAACACCATATATTTT. The chain recombines TRBV2 with TRBJ1-3; 7 bases are a match to TRBD1. Unmatched junction bases numbered 3, after V lost 6 bases and J lost 4 bases. CDR3 size: 13 residues. CDR1 SNHLY and CDR2 FYNNEI come from the germline V gene.

The V gene is TRBV5-1, the J gene TRBJ2-1, with D possibly TRBD1 on 5 matching bases. The V end lost 3 bases, the J end lost 4 bases, and 8 bases lay between the germline ends. CDR1 is SGHRS and CDR2 is YFSETQ in the germline V gene. This CDR3 is 13 amino acids long. CDR3 sequence: CASSSTGYNEQFF. The CDR3 DNA is TGCGCCAGCAGCTCTACAGGATACAATGAGCAGTTCTTC.

This chain joins TRBV12-3 or TRBV12-4 and TRBJ2-2; 7 bases fit TRBD1. J lost 6 bases, V lost 5 bases, and 0 bases had no gene match. This CDR3 contains 12 residues. The CDR3 reads CASSQGAGELFF. For the CDR3, the DNA is TGTGCCAGCAGTCAGGGGGCCGGGGAGCTGTTTTTT.

The V call is TRBV5-5, the J call TRBJ2-5, with D possibly being TRBD2 (5 bases). The CDR3 runs 15 residues. The V gene's germline CDR1 is SGHKS and CDR2 YYEKEE (reference sequence). The V end was cut by 4 bases, the J end by 4 bases, with 17 bases between. The CDR3 coding sequence is TGTGCCAGCAGCCCGAGACTAAATAGGCCAGAGACCCAGTACTTC. Protein product: CASSPRLNRPETQYF. The full variable domain, completed using reference TRBV5-5 and TRBJ2-5, is DAGVTQSPTHLIKTRGQQVTLRCSPISGHKSVSWYQQVLGQGPQFIFQYYEKEERGRGNFPDRFSARQFPNYSSELNVNALLLGDSALYLCASSPRLNRPETQYFGPGTRLLVL.

The J gene is TRBJ1-5, the V gene TRBV5-6, with 7 bases lining up with TRBD1. Germline V gene sequence: CDR1 SGHDT, CDR2 YYEEEE. The V segment lost 4 bases and the J segment 2 bases; nucleotides outside the gene matches: 6. This CDR3 spans 15 amino acids. In nucleotides, the CDR3 is TGTGCCAGCAGCCTCGGTACAGGGGGCAATCAGCCCCAGCATTTT. Translated, it gives CASSLGTGGNQPQHF.

The chain couples TRBV11-2 to TRBJ2-5, with 7 bases identical to TRBD2. CDR1 SGHAT and CDR2 FQNNGV come from the germline V gene. V lost 5 bases, J lost 7 bases, and 7 bases stayed unmatched. This CDR3 is built from 13 residues. The CDR3 region has the DNA TGTGCCAGCAGCGGGGACCAGCGGGGGACCCAGTACTTC. This encodes CASSGDQRGTQYF.

The chain joins TRBV5-1 to TRBJ2-3; 8 positions match TRBD2. The V and J ends lost 6 bases and 2 bases, in that order; junction bases with no gene match: 11. The CDR3 is 16 amino acids. CDR1 and CDR2 (germline): SGHRS, YFSETQ. CDR3 bases: TGCGCCAGCATCCCCTTTGCGGGGGGCCCCACAGATACGCAGTATTTT. Its protein product is CASIPFAGGPTDTQYF.

This chain connects TRBV6-2 or TRBV6-3 to TRBJ2-7; 8 nucleotides line up with TRBD1. J lost 3 bases, V lost 5 bases, and 12 bases had no gene match. From germline, CDR1 is MNHEY and CDR2 SVGEGT. The CDR3 is 16 amino acids. This CDR3 is CASSTPPGQVNYEQYF. Written as DNA, the CDR3 is TGTGCCAGCAGTACCCCACCGGGACAGGTTAACTACGAGCAGTACTTC.

The rearrangement links TRBV24-1 to TRBJ1-3, with no clear D. This CDR3 has 14 amino acids. In germline, CDR1 is KGHDR, CDR2 SFDVKD. V shed 2 bases and J shed 0 bases, with 4 bases lying between them. The CDR3 nucleotides read TGTGCCACCAGTGATTCAGTCTCTGGAAACACCATATATTTT. It translates to CATSDSVSGNTIYF.

This clone was detected once. The chain has TRBV24-1 and TRBJ2-3; D gene unclear. Looked up from germline, CDR1 is KGHDR and CDR2 is SFDVKD. The V end lost 4 bases, the J end lost 0 bases, and 13 bases lay between the germline ends. The CDR3 is 16 amino acids. CDR3 region: CATSDPKPTSTDTQYF. In DNA form, the CDR3 reads TGTGCCACCAGTGACCCTAAGCCCACTAGCACAGATACGCAGTATTTT.

The V and J genes are TRBV15 and TRBJ1-5; D is ambiguous. Trimming pared 0 bases from V and 3 bases from J, leaving 9 bases between. Germline V gene sequence: CDR1 LNHNV, CDR2 YYDKDF (reference sequence). The CDR3 loop spans 15 amino acids. Written as DNA, the CDR3 is TGTGCCACCAGCAGAGAGGGGAGGGCCAATCAGCCCCAGCATTTT. Its protein is CATSREGRANQPQHF. Full variable domain (remainder filled in from reference TRBV15 and TRBJ1-5): DAMVIQNPRYQVTQFGKPVTLSCSQTLNHNVMYWYQQKSSQAPKLLFHYYDKDFNNEADTPDNFQSRRPNTSFCFLDIRSPGLGDTAMYLCATSREGRANQPQHFGDGTRLSIL.

The rearrangement joins TRBV6-1 to TRBJ2-7; 8 positions match TRBD2. Germline CDR1 and CDR2: MNHNS and SASEGT. V shed 6 bases, J shed 4 bases, and the junction held 8 bases outside the gene matches. The CDR3 totals 14 residues. The CDR3 region is CASRRGGSPYEQYF. For the CDR3, the DNA is TGTGCCAGCAGACGGGGGGGGAGCCCGTACGAGCAGTACTTC.

J is TRBJ1-3 and V is TRBV9; D gene uncertain. There are 14 residues in the CDR3. Germline assignment: CDR1 SGDLS and CDR2 YYNGEE. With 1 base removed from V and 4 bases from J, the gap between germline ends came to 9 bases. CDR3: CASSVNSAGNTIYF. CDR3 DNA sequence: TGTGCCAGCAGCGTAAATTCAGCGGGAAACACCATATATTTT.

The CDR3, as DNA: TGTGCCAGCAGCTTACCCACTCTTTTCTTTTCACCCCTCCACTTT. Amino acids: CASSLPTLFFSPLHF. The chain employs TRBV7-2 and TRBJ1-6, with D unresolved. Between the trimmed V and J ends, which lost 2 bases and 9 bases, there was a span of 14 bases. Germline values: CDR1 SGHTA, CDR2 FQGNSA. The CDR3 totals 15 residues.

The V call is TRBV28, the J call TRBJ2-1, with a weak D call TRBD1 (5 bases). There are 17 residues in the CDR3. Trimming pared 2 bases from V and 1 base from J, leaving 15 bases between. From germline, CDR1 is MDHEN and CDR2 SYDVKM. The CDR3 DNA follows: TGTGCCAGCAGTTTAAATCCAGGGCTTTCGTCCTACAATGAGCAGTTCTTC. It specifies CASSLNPGLSSYNEQFF.

This chain connects TRBV28 to TRBJ1-5, with 10 bases aligning to TRBD1. V lost 3 bases to trimming and J lost 6 bases; unmatched junction nucleotides: 5. The germline CDR1 and CDR2 sequences are MDHEN and SYDVKM. The CDR3 covers 15 residues. DNA of the CDR3: TGTGCCAGCAGTTTGACCGGGACAGGGGCTCAGCCCCAGCATTTT. This translates into CASSLTGTGAQPQHF. Together with reference TRBV28 and TRBJ1-5, the CDR3 gives the full variable domain: DVKVTQSSRYLVKRTGEKVFLECVQDMDHENMFWYRQDPGLGLRLIYFSYDVKMKEKGDIPEGYSVSREKKERFSLILESASTNQTSMYLCASSLTGTGAQPQHFGDGTRLSIL.

In regard to this clone: Germline is not matched at one junction end, which may reflect a read error. The chain employs TRBV28 and TRBJ2-2; TRBD2 matches at 9 bases. Germline CDR1 reads MDHEN; CDR2 reads SYDVKM. The CDR3 sequence is 17 residues long. CDR3 sequence: CARSGAGGGPNTGELFF. CDR3 DNA: TGTGCCCGCAGTGGGGCGGGGGGGGGCCCTAACACCGGGGAGCTGTTTTTT.